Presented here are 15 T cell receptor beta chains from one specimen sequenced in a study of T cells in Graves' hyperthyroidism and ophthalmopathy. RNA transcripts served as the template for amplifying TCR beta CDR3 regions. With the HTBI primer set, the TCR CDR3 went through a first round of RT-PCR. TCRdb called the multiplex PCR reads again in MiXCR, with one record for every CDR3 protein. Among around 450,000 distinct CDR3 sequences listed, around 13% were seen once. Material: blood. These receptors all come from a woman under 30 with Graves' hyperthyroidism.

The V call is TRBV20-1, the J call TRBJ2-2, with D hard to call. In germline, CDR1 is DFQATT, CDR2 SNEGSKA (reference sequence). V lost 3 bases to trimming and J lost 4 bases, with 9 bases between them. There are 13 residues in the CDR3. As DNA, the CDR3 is TGCAGTGCTAGGCTTGCTGGCACCGGGGAGCTGTTTTTT. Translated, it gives CSARLAGTGELFF.

The CDR3 DNA sequence: TGTGCCAGCAGTTTTAACACCTTAAACTATGGCTACACCTTC. Amino acid sequence: CASSFNTLNYGYTF. The J gene is TRBJ1-2, the V gene TRBV28; D gene uncertain. The V end lost 3 bases, the J end lost 2 bases, and 10 bases lay between the germline ends. The CDR3 spans 14 residues. The germline V gene has CDR1 MDHEN and CDR2 SYDVKM.

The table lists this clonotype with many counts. DNA of the CDR3: TGTGCCAGCAGCCAGATATATAGCAATCAGCCCCAGCATTTT. Translated: CASSQIYSNQPQHF. The chain is built from TRBV7-2 and TRBJ1-5; D call uncertain. The CDR3 runs 14 residues. Trimming removed 5 bases at V and 0 bases at J, with 8 bases between. Per germline, CDR1 SGHTA and CDR2 FQGNSA.

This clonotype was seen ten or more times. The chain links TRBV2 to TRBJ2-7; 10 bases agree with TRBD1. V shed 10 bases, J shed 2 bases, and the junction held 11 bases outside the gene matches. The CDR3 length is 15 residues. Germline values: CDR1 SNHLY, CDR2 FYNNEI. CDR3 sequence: CATKRDRGEAYEQYF. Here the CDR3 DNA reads TGTGCCACCAAAAGGGACAGGGGTGAAGCCTACGAGCAGTACTTC.

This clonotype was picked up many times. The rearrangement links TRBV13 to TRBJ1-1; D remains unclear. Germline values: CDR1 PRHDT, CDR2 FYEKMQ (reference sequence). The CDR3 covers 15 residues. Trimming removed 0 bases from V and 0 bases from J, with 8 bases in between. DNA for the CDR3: TGTGCCAGCAGCTTAGGAGGCACTGTGAACACTGAAGCTTTCTTT. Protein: CASSLGGTVNTEAFF.

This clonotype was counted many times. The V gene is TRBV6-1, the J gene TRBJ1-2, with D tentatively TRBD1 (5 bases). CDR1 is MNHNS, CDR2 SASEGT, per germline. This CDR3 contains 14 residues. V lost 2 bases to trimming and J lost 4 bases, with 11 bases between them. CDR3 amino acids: CASSESDTVYGYTF. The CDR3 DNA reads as TGTGCCAGCAGTGAATCGGACACCGTCTATGGCTACACCTTC.

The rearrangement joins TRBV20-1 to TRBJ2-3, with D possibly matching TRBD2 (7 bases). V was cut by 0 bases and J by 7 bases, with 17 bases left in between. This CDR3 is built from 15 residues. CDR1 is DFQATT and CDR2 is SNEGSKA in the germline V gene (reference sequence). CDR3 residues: CSARDGRGGEYTQYF. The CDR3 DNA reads TGCAGTGCTAGAGATGGCAGGGGAGGGGAGTATACGCAGTATTTT.

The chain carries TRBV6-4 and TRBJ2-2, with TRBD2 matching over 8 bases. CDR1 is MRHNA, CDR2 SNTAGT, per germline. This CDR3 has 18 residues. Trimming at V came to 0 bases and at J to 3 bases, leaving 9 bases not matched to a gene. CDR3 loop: CASSDSGGAAGHTGELFF. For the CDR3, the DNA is TGTGCCAGCAGTGACTCCGGGGGGGCAGCGGGCCACACCGGGGAGCTGTTTTTT.

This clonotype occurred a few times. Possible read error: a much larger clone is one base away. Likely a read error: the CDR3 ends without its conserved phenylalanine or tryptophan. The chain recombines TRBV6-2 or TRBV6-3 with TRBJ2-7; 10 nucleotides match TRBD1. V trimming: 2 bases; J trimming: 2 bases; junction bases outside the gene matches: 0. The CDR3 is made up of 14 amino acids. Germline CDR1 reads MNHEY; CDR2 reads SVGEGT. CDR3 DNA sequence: TGTGCCAGCAGTTACGGGACAGGGGCCTACGAGCAGTACCTC. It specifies CASSYGTGAYEQYL.

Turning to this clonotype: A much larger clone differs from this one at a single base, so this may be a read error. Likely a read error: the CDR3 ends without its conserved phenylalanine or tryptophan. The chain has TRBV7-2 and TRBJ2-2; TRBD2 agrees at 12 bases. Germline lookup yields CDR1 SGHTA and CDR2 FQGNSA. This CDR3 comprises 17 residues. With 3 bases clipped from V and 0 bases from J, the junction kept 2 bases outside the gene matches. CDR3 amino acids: CASSLTSGSPNTGELFS. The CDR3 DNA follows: TGTGCCAGCAGCTTGACTAGCGGGAGCCCGAACACCGGGGAGCTGTTTTCT.

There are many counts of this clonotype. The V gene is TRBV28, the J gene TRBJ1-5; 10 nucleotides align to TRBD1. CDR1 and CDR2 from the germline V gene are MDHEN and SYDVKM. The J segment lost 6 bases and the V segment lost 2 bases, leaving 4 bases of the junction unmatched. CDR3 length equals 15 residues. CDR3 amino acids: CASSLPGQGLQPQHF. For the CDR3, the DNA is TGTGCCAGCAGTTTACCGGGACAGGGGCTTCAGCCCCAGCATTTT.

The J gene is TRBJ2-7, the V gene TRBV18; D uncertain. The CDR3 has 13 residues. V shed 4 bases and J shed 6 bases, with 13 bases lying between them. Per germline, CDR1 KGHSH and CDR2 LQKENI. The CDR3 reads CASSRWKGPEQYF. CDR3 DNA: TGTGCCAGCTCACGGTGGAAAGGGCCCGAGCAGTACTTC.

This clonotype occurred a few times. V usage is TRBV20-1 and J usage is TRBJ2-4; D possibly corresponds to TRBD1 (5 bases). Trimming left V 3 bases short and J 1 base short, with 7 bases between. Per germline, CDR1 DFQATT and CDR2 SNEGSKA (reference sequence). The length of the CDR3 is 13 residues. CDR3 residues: CSASSGAKNIQYF. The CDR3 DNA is TGCAGTGCTAGCTCAGGGGCCAAAAACATTCAGTACTTC.

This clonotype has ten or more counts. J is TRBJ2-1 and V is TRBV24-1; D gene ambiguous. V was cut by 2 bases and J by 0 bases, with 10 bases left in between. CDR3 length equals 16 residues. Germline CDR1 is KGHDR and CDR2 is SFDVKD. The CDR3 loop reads CATSDWGRSSYNEQFF. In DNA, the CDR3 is TGTGCCACCAGTGATTGGGGTCGGAGCTCCTACAATGAGCAGTTCTTC.

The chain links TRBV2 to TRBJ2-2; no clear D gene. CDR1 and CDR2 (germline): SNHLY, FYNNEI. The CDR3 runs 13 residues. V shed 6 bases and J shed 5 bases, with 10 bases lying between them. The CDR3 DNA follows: TGTGCCAGCAGCGGTGTTATAACCGGGGAGCTGTTTTTT. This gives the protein CASSGVITGELFF.